This T cell receptor (beta chain) appears in the sequencing data of a study of blood T cell repertoires in COVID-19. Turning to the study itself: COVID-19 samples, acute and convalescent, were from the United States, Italy and Spain. PBMCs, B-cell-depleted T cells, or T cells were the source of the cDNA or gDNA that made up the material.

Cohorts were based on clinical histories the participants reported. Before being deemed recovered, Cohort 3 donors had two negative PCRs, clearance, or symptom resolution. This clone was seen only a few times. This CDR3 is 15 amino acids long. J lost 10 bases, V lost 5 bases, and 11 bases had no gene match. The V gene's germline CDR1 is SGHTA and CDR2 FQGTGA. Assay: immunoSEQ multiplex PCR; the TCRdb copy retains only in-frame clones and omits some. The sample yields around 330,000 clones, about 87% seen once. The sample taken for sequencing was PBMCs or T cells enriched from blood (not recorded which). The receptor was isolated from a young woman who had recovered from COVID-19. The rearrangement links TRBV7-3 to TRBJ1-6, with TRBD1 matching over 7 bases. CDR3 bases: TGTGCCAGCAGCCTGCCAGGGGGACCCTGGTCACCCCTCCACTTT. As protein: CASSLPGGPWSPLHF.